Listed below are T cell receptor beta chains from one sample, sequenced in a study of response to subunit inactivated influenza vaccine. TCRdb re-called the RT-PCR reads with MiXCR, one entry per CDR3 protein. Seen here are approximately 700,000 distinct CDR3 sequences, roughly 13% observed once, and the top ten hold less than 7%. The input for sequencing was PBMCs from blood, taken 14 to 15 days before vaccination. The receptor set was obtained from a man aged 50-59 years who received an inactivated influenza vaccine. Each CDR3 is given with its conserved first and last residue. D genes are given only for firm matches. Size is stated for part of the rows, as once, few or many counts, or as a class when the clone is expanded.

v_gene,j_gene,d_gene,abundance,CDR3aa,CDR3nt
TRBV5-1,TRBJ2-5,TRBD2,NA,CASMGLEGETQYF,TGCGCCAGCATGGGACTAGAGGGGGAGACCCAGTACTTC
TRBV6-2/TRBV6-3,TRBJ2-3,TRBD2,NA,CASGGTSPRSTDTQYF,TGTGCCAGTGGGGGGACTAGCCCCCGTAGCACAGATACGCAGTATTTT
TRBV5-1,TRBJ1-4,NA,few,CASKNGQANEKLFF,TGCGCCAGCAAAAACGGGCAAGCTAATGAAAAACTGTTTTTT
TRBV12-3/TRBV12-4,TRBJ2-1,NA,NA,CASSPRGLEQFF,TGTGCCAGCAGCCCCCGGGGGCTGGAGCAGTTCTTC
TRBV5-6,TRBJ2-2,TRBD1,many,CASSFRTGGLTGELFF,TGTGCCAGCAGCTTTCGGACAGGGGGCTTGACCGGGGAGCTGTTTTTT
TRBV12-3/TRBV12-4,TRBJ2-1,TRBD2,many,CASSLAGGPEGEQFF,TGTGCCAGCAGTTTAGCGGGAGGGCCGGAAGGTGAGCAGTTCTTC
TRBV29-1,TRBJ2-2,NA,many,CSVGTRSNTGELFF,TGCAGCGTGGGGACACGATCGAACACCGGGGAGCTGTTTTTT
TRBV13,TRBJ1-1,NA,many,CASRQQGISTEAFF,TGTGCCAGCAGACAACAGGGTATTAGCACTGAAGCTTTCTTT
TRBV7-6,TRBJ2-5,TRBD1,few,CASSFAGGRRETQYF,TGTGCCAGCAGCTTTGCAGGGGGCAGGCGAGAGACCCAGTACTTC
TRBV28,TRBJ2-2,NA,NA,CASSLIGRGAITGELFF,TGTGCCAGCAGTTTAATTGGTCGGGGGGCGATCACCGGGGAGCTGTTTTTT
TRBV15,TRBJ1-1,NA,NA,CATSLMGLGTEAFF,TGTGCCACCAGCCTAATGGGCCTCGGCACTGAAGCTTTCTTT